This is a list of T cell receptor beta chains from one sample in a study of early T cells in non-severe SARS-CoV-2 infection. TCRdb reanalysed the 5' RACE reads using MiXCR and keeps one entry per CDR3 protein. The table has about 64,000 distinct CDR3 sequences, approximately 10% seen once. Sequenced here: whole blood, sampled at baseline. The receptor set was obtained from an adult who was a healthcare worker with PCR-confirmed SARS-CoV-2 infection or an uninfected control (not recorded which). Each CDR3 is given with its conserved first and last residue. Each record gives: V gene, J gene, clone size, CDR3 protein. A clone size is listed for some rows: how often the clone was seen (once, few, many), or a class if it is expanded.

>TRBV6-5|TRBJ1-5|.
CASSYYGGEEPQHF
>TRBV20-1|TRBJ1-2|many
CSALRASTNYGYTF
>TRBV10-3|TRBJ1-6|.
CAISPGQGSPLHF
>TRBV12-3/TRBV12-4|TRBJ2-3|few
CASSPRDFTDTQYF
>TRBV27|TRBJ1-2|few
CASSLSPTGGFGYTF
>TRBV20-1|TRBJ1-1|.
CSARDLLTRNTEAFF
>TRBV6-6|TRBJ1-2|many
CASSYTNRGPGDGYTF
>TRBV18|TRBJ1-5|.
CASSSYRVKDQPQHF
>TRBV6-5|TRBJ2-2|few
CAIRGRGRTGELFF
>TRBV5-1|TRBJ1-2|.
CASSLAGIHQGYTF
>TRBV10-3|TRBJ2-1|.
CAIKGMGPSYNEQFF
>TRBV25-1|TRBJ1-1|few
CASTRTGGTEAFF
>TRBV29-1|TRBJ2-7|few
CSVESGQPYEQYF
>TRBV12-3/TRBV12-4|TRBJ2-5|many
CASRSDSQETQYF
>TRBV11-2|TRBJ2-7|many
CASSLDSSYEQYF
>TRBV5-1|TRBJ2-6|many
CASSKDRVYGANVLTF
>TRBV10-2|TRBJ1-4|.
CASSERQVNEKLFF
>TRBV11-2|TRBJ2-1|.
CASSLGGRGPNYNEQFF
>TRBV11-2|TRBJ2-7|.
CASSSGGKGRSYEQYF
>TRBV6-5|TRBJ1-1|few
CASSNNMNTEAFF
>TRBV7-2|TRBJ2-1|.
CASSLAEEQFF
>TRBV3-1|TRBJ1-6|.
CASSQEGVYNSPLHF
>TRBV6-5|TRBJ2-5|.
CASRMTGSGETQYF
>TRBV27|TRBJ1-6|.
CASSFRENSPLHF
>TRBV2|TRBJ1-2|few
CASSADRVNYGYTF
>TRBV12-3/TRBV12-4|TRBJ2-1|.
CASSFSLGGVSYNEQFF
>TRBV6-5|TRBJ2-6|few
CASSYSQGSLGSGANVLTF
>TRBV10-2|TRBJ1-5|few
CASSETGGRNQPQHF
>TRBV10-3|TRBJ1-2|few
CAITQQGFYGYTF
>TRBV12-3/TRBV12-4|TRBJ2-3|few
CASSSGSTDTQYF
>TRBV6-6|TRBJ2-7|.
CASSYGQRDEQYF
>TRBV20-1|TRBJ2-7|few
CSARVRLAGSYEQYF
>TRBV21-1|TRBJ1-5|.
CASSRRTGPPNQPQHF